This TCR beta chain was retrieved from a study of blood T cell repertoires in COVID-19. Looking at the study overall: Sites in the United States, Italy and Spain provided acute and convalescent COVID-19 samples.

In the original analysis: Amplification with reference gene primers provided the estimates of nucleated cell counts. TCRdb keeps only in-frame clones here, not all; method: immunoSEQ multiplex PCR. From that table come the V and J calls and clone size; the DNA was used to work out D and trimming. In the table there are 150,000 to 200,000 clones, approximately 87% of which are singletons. Sequences were obtained from peripheral blood. This receptor was identified in an older woman with COVID-19, enrolled during active disease.

This chain's CDR3 is CASSTGQARETQYF. DNA of the CDR3: TGTGCCAGCAGCACCGGACAGGCACGAGAGACCCAGTACTTC. The V and J genes are TRBV11-3 and TRBJ2-5; TRBD1 aligns across 7 bases. The CDR3 sequence is 14 residues long. Germline lookup yields CDR1 SGHNT and CDR2 YENEEA. Trimming at V came to 5 bases and at J to 4 bases, leaving 7 bases not matched to a gene.